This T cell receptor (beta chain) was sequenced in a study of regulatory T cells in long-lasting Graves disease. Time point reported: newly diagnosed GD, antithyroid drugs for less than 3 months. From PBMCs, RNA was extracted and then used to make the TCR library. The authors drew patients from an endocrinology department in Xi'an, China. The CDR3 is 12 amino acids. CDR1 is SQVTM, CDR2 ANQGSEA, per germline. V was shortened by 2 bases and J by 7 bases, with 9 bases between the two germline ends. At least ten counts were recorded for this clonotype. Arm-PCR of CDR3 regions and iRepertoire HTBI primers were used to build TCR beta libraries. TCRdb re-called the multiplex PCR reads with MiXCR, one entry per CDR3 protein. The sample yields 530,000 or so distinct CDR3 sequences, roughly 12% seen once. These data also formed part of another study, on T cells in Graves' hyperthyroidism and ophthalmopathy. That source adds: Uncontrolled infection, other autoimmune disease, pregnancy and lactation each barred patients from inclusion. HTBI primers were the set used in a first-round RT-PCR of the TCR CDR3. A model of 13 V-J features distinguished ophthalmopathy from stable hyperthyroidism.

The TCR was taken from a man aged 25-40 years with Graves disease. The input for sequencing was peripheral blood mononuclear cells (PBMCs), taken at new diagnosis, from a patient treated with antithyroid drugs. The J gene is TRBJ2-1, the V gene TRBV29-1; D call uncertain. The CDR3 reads CSVEIWRNEQFF. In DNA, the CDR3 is TGCAGCGTTGAAATTTGGCGTAATGAGCAGTTCTTC.